Shown below are 4 T cell receptor beta chains from a single sample sequenced in a study of blood T cell repertoires in COVID-19. Assay used: immunoSEQ multiplex PCR; TCRdb lists only in-frame clones, some missing. In the table there are 400,000 to 550,000 clones, 70% to 90% of which are singletons. Sequencing was carried out using PBMCs or T cells enriched from blood (not recorded which). These receptors came from a woman younger than 35 with acute COVID-19.

J is TRBJ2-3 and V is TRBV29-1; D gene ambiguous. The germline V gene has CDR1 SQVTM and CDR2 ANQGSEA. The CDR3 length is 14 residues. V was shortened by 2 bases and J by 6 bases, with 15 bases between the two germline ends. CDR3 in amino acids: CSVESGLELDTQYF. The CDR3 nucleotides are TGCAGCGTTGAATCCGGGTTGGAATTGGATACGCAGTATTTT.

The genes are TRBV27 and TRBJ2-7; D gene uncertain. CDR3 size: 14 residues. The V gene's germline CDR1 is MNHEY and CDR2 SMNVEV (reference sequence). The V end was cut by 3 bases, the J end by 3 bases, with 12 bases between. The CDR3 nucleotides are TGTGCCAGCAGTTTGTCTCACAGCTACTACGAGCAGTACTTC. Residues: CASSLSHSYYEQYF.

This chain links TRBV19 with TRBJ1-3, with 7 positions matching TRBD1. Unmatched junction bases numbered 3, after V lost 4 bases and J lost 0 bases. Germline CDR1 reads LNHDA; CDR2 reads SQIVND (reference sequence). The CDR3 consists of 15 residues. The CDR3 is CASSTTGDSGNTIYF. The CDR3 DNA follows: TGTGCCAGTAGTACTACAGGGGACTCTGGAAACACCATATATTTT.

The V gene is TRBV4-3, the J gene TRBJ2-7; 11 positions agree with TRBD2. J lost 2 bases, V lost 2 bases, and 8 bases had no gene match. CDR1 LGHNA and CDR2 YSLEER come from the germline V gene. The CDR3 is 17 amino acids. Here the CDR3 DNA reads TGCGCCAGCAGCCAATCCCCGGGACTAGCGGTGGCCTACGAGCAGTACTTC. This translates into CASSQSPGLAVAYEQYF.